This T cell receptor (beta chain) was sequenced for a study of OX40 agonist ivuxolimab in advanced cancers. Study background: Patients' therapy was ivuxolimab, an antibody that acts as an agonist of OX40 (CD134). Overall study findings and caveats: Among patients with partial responses at 0.1-3.0 mg/kg, clonal expansion was among the lowest.

The V gene lost 3 bases and the J gene lost 6 bases, with 4 bases spanning the gap. The CDR3 extends over 11 amino acids. Germline assignment: CDR1 SGDLS and CDR2 YYNGEE. Repertoires were generated with immunoSEQ multiplex PCR, while TCRdb's copy carries only in-frame clones and drops some. Among approximately 38,000 clones, 80% to 90% were seen once, and the ten largest hold more than 25%. Patients were ineligible given autoimmune disease history or systemic immunosuppression. On cycle 4 day 1 and cycle 7 day 1, as well as at baseline, blood was sampled. Comment on this clone: Antigen specificity is unknown.

The specimen comprised CD4+ or CD8+ T cells sorted from blood, sampled in a trial of the OX40 agonist ivuxolimab. The rearrangement joins TRBV9 to TRBJ2-1; D remains ambiguous. The sequence came from an adult with an advanced solid tumor such as melanoma, head and neck, liver or kidney cancer. The CDR3 loop is CASSAANEQFF. CDR3 nucleotides: TGTGCCAGCAGCGCCGCCAATGAGCAGTTCTTC.